Following are 28 T cell receptor beta chains from one sample sequenced in a study of Ad26.COV2.S vaccination and SARS-CoV-2 variants. The treatment is: around 19 received Ad26.COV2.S at low or high dose, single or two shots; 5 received placebo; per-sample allocation not given. Day 63 after the first injection of vaccine or placebo was the sampling time. TCRdb keeps only in-frame clones here, not all; method: immunoSEQ multiplex PCR. Among 430,000 or so clones listed, approximately 89% were seen once. Sequenced here: peripheral blood, sampled in a trial of Ad26.COV2.S vaccine versus placebo. The receptors here all came from a person aged 18 to 65 who received the Ad26.COV2.S COVID-19 vaccine or a placebo.

This chain uses TRBV7-8 with TRBJ2-2; D tentatively fits TRBD1 or TRBD2 (5 bases each). This CDR3 spans 16 amino acids. Looked up from germline, CDR1 is SGHVS and CDR2 is FQNEAQ. V lost 5 bases to trimming and J lost 3 bases, with 16 bases between them. The CDR3 DNA reads as TGTGCCAGCAGCCCCTTGGGACGGGTCGACACCGGGGAGCTGTTTTTT. The encoded protein is CASSPLGRVDTGELFF.

The chain recombines TRBV5-1 with TRBJ2-5; TRBD1 aligns across 8 bases. Germline assignment: CDR1 SGHRS and CDR2 YFSETQ. This CDR3 spans 15 amino acids. Trimming cost V 0 bases and J 5 bases; bases outside gene matches: 6. The CDR3 loop reads CASSLEGTGDETQYF. The CDR3 coding sequence is TGCGCCAGCAGCTTGGAAGGGACAGGTGACGAGACCCAGTACTTC.

The chain uses TRBV11-2 and TRBJ2-2; no definite D call. Germline-derived CDR1 and CDR2 are SGHAT and FQNNGV. The length of the CDR3 is 14 residues. Trimming took 5 bases from V and 3 from J, leaving 10 bases between them. CDR3 DNA: TGTGCCAGCAGCCAACACCATGACACCGGGGAGCTGTTTTTT. Amino acids: CASSQHHDTGELFF. The variable domain in full, with the rest retrieved from reference TRBV11-2 and TRBJ2-2, is EAGVAQSPRYKIIEKRQSVAFWCNPISGHATLYWYQQILGQGPKLLIQFQNNGVVDDSQLPKDRFSAERLKGVDSTLKIQPAKLEDSAVYLCASSQHHDTGELFFGEGSRLTVL.

J is TRBJ1-6 and V is TRBV4-3; no clear D. V was shortened by 0 bases and J by 14 bases, with 14 bases between the two germline ends. The CDR3 contains 14 residues. Germline lookup yields CDR1 LGHNA and CDR2 YSLEER. The CDR3 region is CASSQEGSLGALHF. The CDR3 nucleotides are TGCGCCAGCAGCCAAGAAGGCAGTTTGGGAGCCCTCCACTTT.

The CDR3 region is CASSHPRSVDTEAFF. The CDR3 DNA is TGCGCCAGCAGCCACCCGAGGAGCGTCGACACTGAAGCTTTCTTT. The chain couples TRBV4-1 to TRBJ1-1; D not resolved. Germline CDR1 MGHRA, CDR2 YSYEKL. V shed 3 bases and J shed 3 bases, with 14 bases lying between them. The CDR3 covers 15 residues.

V usage is TRBV28 and J usage is TRBJ2-2, with 15 bases lining up with TRBD2. The CDR3 has 15 residues. Germline CDR1 and CDR2: MDHEN and SYDVKM. The trim removed 6 bases at V and 9 bases at J, leaving 5 bases unmatched. The CDR3 protein is CASRRTSGGAWELFF. CDR3 DNA sequence: TGTGCCAGCAGGCGGACTAGCGGGGGGGCCTGGGAGCTGTTTTTT.

The chain is built from TRBV27 and TRBJ2-1; a possible D gene is TRBD2 (5 bases). V was cut by 3 bases and J by 2 bases, with 14 bases left in between. The CDR3 is 16 residues long. Germline CDR1 reads MNHEY; CDR2 reads SMNVEV (reference sequence). CDR3 bases: TGTGCCAGCAGTTTTCTCCCGATCGGGACCTACAATGAGCAGTTCTTC. Amino acid sequence: CASSFLPIGTYNEQFF.

The rearrangement links TRBV6-5 to TRBJ1-4; D is uncertain. Trimming shortened V by 2 bases and J by 1 base, and 5 bases separated the two germline ends. The germline V gene encodes CDR1 MNHEY and CDR2 SVGAGI. This CDR3 spans 14 amino acids. CDR3: CASSYTETNEKLFF. DNA for the CDR3: TGTGCCAGCAGTTACACAGAAACTAATGAAAAACTGTTTTTT.

This clone has only a few counts. The chain links TRBV5-1 to TRBJ1-1; D not resolved. Looked up from germline, CDR1 is SGHRS and CDR2 is YFSETQ. Trimming cost V 0 bases and J 6 bases, with 12 bases left between them. The CDR3 runs 14 residues. The CDR3 DNA reads as TGCGCCAGCAGCTTGGGGGGAAGAGAGGCTGAAGCTTTCTTT. This gives the protein CASSLGGREAEAFF.

The chain joins TRBV7-8 to TRBJ2-7; 11 positions match TRBD2. CDR3 length: 15 amino acids. The germline gives CDR1 SGHVS, CDR2 FQNEAQ. Losses at the gene ends were 3 bases for V and 7 bases for J; bases not matched to a gene: 8. In DNA form, the CDR3 reads TGTGCCAGCAGCTTGTTAGCGGGAGGGCCTAATGAGCAGTACGTC. Translation gives CASSLLAGGPNEQYV.

This chain uses TRBV7-9 with TRBJ1-4, with 7 bases that match TRBD1. Germline V lookup: CDR1 SEHNR, CDR2 FQNEAQ (reference sequence). The trim removed 5 bases at V and 3 bases at J, leaving 6 bases unmatched. The CDR3 has 15 amino acids. The CDR3 spells CASSAKGASNEKLFF. The CDR3 DNA reads as TGTGCCAGCAGCGCAAAGGGGGCATCTAATGAAAAACTGTTTTTT.

V and J are TRBV12-3 or TRBV12-4 and TRBJ1-2; no definite D call. V shed 7 bases and J shed 5 bases, with 11 bases lying between them. This CDR3 is 12 amino acids long. As DNA, the CDR3 is TGTGCCAGCAACAAAAACCGGTATGGCTACACCTTC. Its translation: CASNKNRYGYTF.

The chain has TRBV14 and TRBJ2-5; D may be TRBD2 (6 bases). The V and J ends lost 8 bases and 4 bases respectively, with 14 bases between them. The germline CDR1 and CDR2 sequences are SGHDN and FVKESK. This CDR3 comprises 13 residues. DNA of the CDR3: TGTGCCAGCTCCGCCCGGGAGCGAGAGACCCAGTACTTC. Protein product: CASSARERETQYF. Drawing the rest from reference TRBV14 and TRBJ2-5, the complete variable domain is EAGVTQFPSHSVIEKGQTVTLRCDPISGHDNLYWYRRVMGKEIKFLLHFVKESKQDESGMPNNRFLAERTGGTYSTLKVQPAELEDSGVYFCASSARERETQYFGPGTRLLVL.

V usage is TRBV11-2 and J usage is TRBJ1-2, with D possibly matching TRBD1 (6 bases). CDR1 is SGHAT, CDR2 FQNNGV, per germline. The CDR3 loop spans 14 amino acids. Deletions cut 5 bases from V and 6 bases from J, with 16 bases between. This chain's CDR3 is CASSRVRGEDGYTF. The DNA for the CDR3 is TGTGCCAGCAGCCGCGTAAGGGGGGAGGATGGCTACACCTTC. The full variable domain, with the rest looked up from reference TRBV11-2 and TRBJ1-2, is EAGVAQSPRYKIIEKRQSVAFWCNPISGHATLYWYQQILGQGPKLLIQFQNNGVVDDSQLPKDRFSAERLKGVDSTLKIQPAKLEDSAVYLCASSRVRGEDGYTFGSGTRLTVV.

This clone was seen a single time. The chain joins TRBV4-3 to TRBJ2-3, with 9 bases aligning to TRBD2. The CDR3 contains 21 residues. Germline CDR1 is LGHNA and CDR2 is YSLEER. Losses at the gene ends were 0 bases for V and 6 bases for J; bases not matched to a gene: 22. The CDR3: CASSQDGLVAGDPTQADTQYF. The CDR3 nucleotides are TGCGCCAGCAGCCAAGATGGGCTGGTAGCGGGAGACCCCACCCAAGCCGATACGCAGTATTTT.

The chain uses TRBV6-5 and TRBJ2-1; D ambiguous. The germline CDR1 and CDR2 sequences are MNHEY and SVGAGI. This CDR3 region has 14 residues. V lost 5 bases, J lost 10 bases, and 18 bases lay in between. CDR3 loop: CASSTPGLSGEQFF. The CDR3 DNA is TGTGCCAGCAGTACCCCCGGCCTTTCCGGGGAGCAGTTCTTC.

The chain carries TRBV5-5 and TRBJ2-5, with 7 bases fitting TRBD1. The CDR3 loop spans 14 amino acids. J was trimmed by 2 bases and V by 4 bases; bases with no gene match: 5. The germline V gene encodes CDR1 SGHKS and CDR2 YYEKEE (reference sequence). The CDR3 DNA reads as TGTGCCAGCAGCGAGGGACAGATACAAGAGACCCAGTACTTC. It codes for CASSEGQIQETQYF.

As concerns this clone: The sample has other DNA sequences that encode this CDR3 too. The rearrangement joins TRBV7-9 to TRBJ1-2; the match to TRBD1 covers 7 bases. Trimming removed 4 bases from V and 5 bases from J; junction bases left unmatched: 4. The germline V gene encodes CDR1 SEHNR and CDR2 FQNEAQ (reference sequence). The CDR3 totals 13 residues. The CDR3 DNA is TGTGCCAGCAGCTCCGGGACAGCTTATGGCTACACCTTC. Translating it yields CASSSGTAYGYTF.

The chain recombines TRBV6-2 or TRBV6-3 with TRBJ2-3; D is uncertain. The CDR3 totals 13 residues. Germline V gene sequence: CDR1 MNHEY, CDR2 SVGEGT. V lost 6 bases, J lost 0 bases, and 7 bases lay in between. The DNA of the CDR3 is TGTGCCAGCAGCACCCTGAGCACAGATACGCAGTATTTT. Protein: CASSTLSTDTQYF.

Comment on this clone: The junction differs from germline at one of its ends, possibly a read error. This chain links TRBV5-1 with TRBJ2-2; 8 bases fit TRBD2. The germline V gene encodes CDR1 SGHRS and CDR2 YFSETQ. CDR3 size: 16 residues. The CDR3 DNA sequence: TGCGCCAGCAGCCCAAACGGGGGGGCGAACGCCGGGGAGCTGTTTTTT. This encodes CASSPNGGANAGELFF.

The rearrangement links TRBV28 to TRBJ1-1; D remains unclear. This CDR3 is 12 amino acids long. Trimming left V 6 bases short and J 0 bases short, with 5 bases between. The germline gives CDR1 MDHEN, CDR2 SYDVKM. The CDR3 bases are TGTGCCAGCAGCCTCATGAACACTGAAGCTTTCTTT. It is translated as CASSLMNTEAFF.

The chain joins TRBV10-3 to TRBJ1-4; perhaps TRBD1 as D (6 bases). Germline V gene lookup returns CDR1 ENHRY and CDR2 SYGVKD. The CDR3 length is 14 residues. V lost 6 bases, J lost 4 bases, and 12 bases lay in between. The CDR3 is CAIRGGQLNEKLFF. The CDR3 DNA reads TGTGCCATCAGGGGGGGACAACTTAATGAAAAACTGTTTTTT.

The chain uses TRBV2 and TRBJ2-2; D ambiguous. CDR1 is SNHLY, CDR2 FYNNEI, per germline. V lost 0 bases, J lost 4 bases, and 15 bases lay in between. There are 17 residues in the CDR3. CDR3 in DNA: TGTGCCAGCAGTGAAGCTGGGTCCTCACGCGGCACCGGGGAGCTGTTTTTT. Its protein product is CASSEAGSSRGTGELFF.

The chain recombines TRBV6-5 with TRBJ1-4; D call uncertain. Per germline, CDR1 MNHEY and CDR2 SVGAGI. Trimming stripped 6 bases from V and 0 bases from J, with 11 bases between. CDR3 length equals 15 residues. Here the CDR3 reads CASRGWDATNEKLFF. CDR3 coding DNA: TGTGCCAGCAGGGGGTGGGATGCAACTAATGAAAAACTGTTTTTT.

The chain uses TRBV7-2 and TRBJ1-3; possible D gene TRBD1, 5 bases. CDR3 length equals 19 residues. The germline CDR1 and CDR2 sequences are SGHTA and FQGNSA. V shed 1 base and J shed 2 bases, with 21 bases lying between them. The CDR3 sequence is CASSLVSAGFVLAGNTIYF. The CDR3 coding sequence is TGTGCCAGCAGCTTAGTATCGGCAGGGTTTGTGTTGGCTGGAAACACCATATATTTT.

CDR3 protein: CASSPGREYGYTF. CDR3 sequence (DNA): TGCGCCAGCAGCCCCGGCAGGGAGTATGGCTACACCTTC. The rearrangement joins TRBV5-1 to TRBJ1-2; possible D gene TRBD1, 5 bases. Germline CDR1 SGHRS, CDR2 YFSETQ. The V gene lost 4 bases and the J gene lost 5 bases, with 12 bases spanning the gap. CDR3 length: 13 amino acids.

The rearrangement uses TRBV5-5 and TRBJ1-2, with D possibly being TRBD1 (6 bases). The CDR3 consists of 14 residues. CDR1 is SGHKS and CDR2 is YYEKEE in the germline V gene (reference sequence). V was shortened by 1 base and J by 7 bases, with 14 bases between the two germline ends. This CDR3 is CASSLFAGAGGYTF. CDR3 in DNA: TGTGCCAGCAGCTTGTTCGCGGGGGCGGGTGGCTACACCTTC.

This clone was detected only once. The CDR3 loop is CASSQGGGHQPQHF. The DNA for the CDR3 is TGTGCCAGCAGCCAAGGCGGGGGGCACCAGCCCCAGCATTTT. The genes are TRBV13 and TRBJ1-5; D possibly corresponds to TRBD1 (6 bases). Deletions cut 5 bases from V and 7 bases from J, with 15 bases between. The CDR3 extends over 14 amino acids. In germline, CDR1 is PRHDT, CDR2 FYEKMQ (reference sequence).